This record covers a single TCR beta chain. Some clones are missing from TCRdb's copy, which holds only in-frame ones; the method was immunoSEQ multiplex PCR. The sample has 24,000 or so clones, around nine tenths seen once; the top ten hold around 13%. CDR3 length: 17 residues. J was trimmed by 5 bases and V by 1 base; bases with no gene match: 5. Germline V CDR1 and CDR2: LGHNA, YSLEER. The data are from a study of T cell changes during pregnancy in multiple sclerosis. The sequence was collected from a female donor in good health, enrolled as a control in a pregnancy study. This chain connects TRBV4-3 to TRBJ2-2; TRBD2 agrees at 12 bases. Sequencing was performed on CD8+ T cells from peripheral blood mononuclear cells, taken in the first trimester of pregnancy. The CDR3 region is CASSQASSGRGTGELFF. CDR3 sequence (DNA): TGCGCCAGCAGCCAAGCGTCTAGCGGGAGGGGTACCGGGGAGCTGTTTTTT.